The 16 T cell receptor beta chains listed next were all sequenced from one sample in a study of breast tumors, draining lymph nodes, adjacent tissues. The lymph nodes were axillary draining lymph nodes from breast cancer patients. TCRdb redid the calling of the multiplex PCR reads with MiXCR, one entry per CDR3 protein. The sample gives about 200,000 distinct CDR3 sequences, 30% to 35% of which show up once; approximately 4% is in the top ten. Sequenced sample: axillary lymph node tissue. These receptors were taken from a female donor with breast cancer. Some clones in this sample may be carry-over from other donors' samples.

The V and J genes are TRBV24-1 and TRBJ1-5; D remains unclear. This CDR3 contains 16 residues. V was pared by 5 bases and J by 0 bases, with 13 bases between. Germline CDR1 is KGHDR and CDR2 is SFDVKD. In nucleotides, the CDR3 is TGTGCCACCAGTGCCCGGGTAGCACATAGCAATCAGCCCCAGCATTTT. This codes for CATSARVAHSNQPQHF.

The rearrangement uses TRBV6-1 and TRBJ1-6; D uncertain. CDR1 and CDR2 (germline): MNHNS, SASEGT. Trimming shortened V by 8 bases and J by 8 bases, and 16 bases separated the two germline ends. The CDR3 sequence is 14 residues long. CDR3 sequence reads: CASSAYIQDSPLHF. The CDR3 DNA reads TGTGCCAGCTCCGCCTACATTCAGGATTCACCCCTCCACTTT.

This clonotype was seen many times. The junction differs from germline at one of its ends, possibly a read error. The V and J genes are TRBV6-5 and TRBJ1-2; 11 positions agree with TRBD1. CDR3 length equals 13 residues. CDR1 is MNHEY and CDR2 is SVGAGI in the germline V gene. CDR3 residues: CASSPDRGRDGFF. The CDR3 DNA reads TGTGCCAGCAGCCCGGACAGGGGGCGCGACGGGTTCTTC.

This clonotype was found once. A much larger clone lies one base from this, so it may be a read error. The chain combines TRBV7-9 with TRBJ2-1, with TRBD1 as a possible D gene (6 bases). Germline V CDR1 and CDR2: SEHNR, FQNEAQ (reference sequence). The CDR3 has 15 residues. Here the CDR3 reads CASSLPGQRLNEQLF. CDR3 nucleotide sequence: TGTGCCAGCAGCTTACCGGGACAAAGATTAAATGAGCAGCTCTTC.

The chain recombines TRBV3-1 with TRBJ2-3, with 9 bases fitting TRBD2. V gave up 3 bases and J gave up 4 bases; unmatched junction bases: 2. Germline V lookup: CDR1 LGHDT, CDR2 YNNKEL (reference sequence). The CDR3 runs to 14 residues. In DNA form, the CDR3 reads TGTGCCAGCAGCCAGCGGGGGGGAGCAGATACGCAGTATTTT. It translates to CASSQRGGADTQYF.

The J gene is TRBJ2-1, the V gene TRBV20-1; 11 bases fit TRBD2. Germline CDR1 DFQATT, CDR2 SNEGSKA (reference sequence). V lost 5 bases, J lost 9 bases, and 3 bases stayed unmatched. This CDR3 spans 12 amino acids. The CDR3 sequence: CSARSGGVEQFF. The CDR3 bases are TGCAGTGCTCGTAGCGGGGGGGTTGAGCAGTTCTTC.

This clonotype was counted many times. The chain uses TRBV20-1 and TRBJ2-1; no reliable D call. The V and J ends lost 0 bases and 8 bases respectively, with 2 bases between them. The length of the CDR3 is 10 residues. Germline values: CDR1 DFQATT, CDR2 SNEGSKA (reference sequence). The CDR3 region is CSAREDEQFF. In DNA, the CDR3 is TGCAGTGCTAGAGAGGATGAGCAGTTCTTC.

The genes are TRBV20-1 and TRBJ2-5, with 8 bases lining up with TRBD2. V was pared by 1 base and J by 5 bases, with 9 bases of the junction left unmatched. The germline V gene has CDR1 DFQATT and CDR2 SNEGSKA (reference sequence). The CDR3 is 15 amino acids. The CDR3 nucleotides are TGCAGTGCTAGAGCGGCCCGGGGGGGGATGGAGACCCAGTACTTC. Its protein is CSARAARGGMETQYF.

This clonotype was observed at least ten times. V is TRBV11-3 and J is TRBJ2-7; 7 positions agree with TRBD2. Germline CDR1 SGHNT, CDR2 YENEEA. V shed 3 bases, J shed 4 bases, and the junction held 6 bases outside the gene matches. CDR3 length equals 14 residues. The CDR3: CASSFTGRSYEQYF. The CDR3 DNA sequence: TGTGCCAGCAGCTTCACCGGGAGGTCTTACGAGCAGTACTTC.

This clonotype was counted at least ten times. This rearrangement joins TRBV9 to TRBJ2-3; D unresolved. Trimming cost V 0 bases and J 6 bases, with 8 bases left between them. The CDR3 covers 13 residues. In germline, CDR1 is SGDLS, CDR2 YYNGEE. The CDR3: CASSVGAHDTQYF. DNA of the CDR3: TGTGCCAGCAGCGTAGGAGCGCATGATACGCAGTATTTT.

This clonotype showed up many times. This chain uses TRBV20-1 with TRBJ2-7; 10 nucleotides agree with TRBD2. Germline trimming cut 0 bases from V and 0 bases from J; bases unmatched to any gene: 5. The CDR3 has 16 residues. Looked up from germline, CDR1 is DFQATT and CDR2 is SNEGSKA (reference sequence). The CDR3 DNA follows: TGCAGTGCTAGAGATCGACTAGCGGGCCGCTCCTACGAGCAGTACTTC. Protein sequence: CSARDRLAGRSYEQYF.

This clonotype was observed many times. This chain links TRBV9 with TRBJ2-3, with D maybe TRBD2 (6 bases). The CDR3 is 17 residues long. Trimming took off 3 bases at V and 3 bases at J, with 20 bases between the two ends. CDR1 and CDR2 from the germline V gene are SGDLS and YYNGEE. CDR3 sequence: CASSALGSGLETDTQYF. CDR3 nucleotides: TGTGCCAGCAGCGCCCTCGGGAGCGGGTTGGAGACAGATACGCAGTATTTT.

In this sample, this clonotype turned up many times. The chain recombines TRBV30 with TRBJ2-6, with D unresolved. The V end was cut by 5 bases, the J end by 2 bases, with 7 bases between. The CDR3 totals 13 residues. CDR1 GTSNPN and CDR2 SVGIG come from the germline V gene (reference sequence). The CDR3 loop reads CAWGIPGANVLTF. CDR3 in DNA: TGTGCCTGGGGGATCCCTGGGGCCAACGTCCTGACTTTC.

CDR3 nucleotides: TGTGCCAGCAAGGGGGCCTGGGGAGGCTACACCTTC. Amino acids: CASKGAWGGYTF. This rearrangement joins TRBV7-8 to TRBJ1-2, with 7 bases matching TRBD1. The germline V gene encodes CDR1 SGHVS and CDR2 FQNEAQ. There are 12 residues in the CDR3. V shed 7 bases and J 8 bases; nucleotides not matched to a gene: 7.

This clonotype was counted many times. This sequence joins TRBV7-8 and TRBJ2-2; a possible D gene is TRBD1 (6 bases). V lost 2 bases, J lost 0 bases, and 10 bases lay in between. The CDR3 covers 16 residues. CDR1 is SGHVS and CDR2 is FQNEAQ in the germline V gene. CDR3 coding DNA: TGTGCCAGCAGCTTAAGGGCAGGGGCGAACACCGGGGAGCTGTTTTTT. Translating gives CASSLRAGANTGELFF.

On this clonotype itself: The CDR3 does not close with the conserved phenylalanine or tryptophan, likely indicating a read error. The DNA is left out, because the CDR3 cannot be placed on it with certainty; the CDR3 is given as TCRdb lists it. The rearrangement joins TRBV20-1 to TRBJ1-6. Germline V gene sequence: CDR1 DFQATT, CDR2 SNEGSKA (reference sequence). The CDR3 adds up to 8 amino acids, both ends counted. CDR3 loop: CSAPGLAG.